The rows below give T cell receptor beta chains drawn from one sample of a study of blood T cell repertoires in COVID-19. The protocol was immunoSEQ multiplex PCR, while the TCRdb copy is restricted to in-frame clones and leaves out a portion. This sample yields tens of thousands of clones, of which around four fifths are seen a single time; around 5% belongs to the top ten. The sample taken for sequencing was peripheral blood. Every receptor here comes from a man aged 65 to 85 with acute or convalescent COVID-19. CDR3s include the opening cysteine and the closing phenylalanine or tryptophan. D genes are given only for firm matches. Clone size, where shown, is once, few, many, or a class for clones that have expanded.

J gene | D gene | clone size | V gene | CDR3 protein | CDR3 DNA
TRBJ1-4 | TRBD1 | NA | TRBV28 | CASSCLGGTGCEKLFF | TGTGCCAGCAGTTGCCTCGGGGGGACAGGGTGCGAAAAACTGTTTTTT
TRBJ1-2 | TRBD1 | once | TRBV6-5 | CASSLMTGNGYTF | TGTGCCAGCAGTCTTATGACAGGGAATGGCTACACCTTC
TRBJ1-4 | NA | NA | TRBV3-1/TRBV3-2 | CASSPGGNEKLFF | TGTGCCAGCAGCCCAGGTGGGAATGAAAAACTGTTTTTT
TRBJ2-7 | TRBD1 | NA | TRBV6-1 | CASSEGLPSQGIDYEQYF | TGTGCCAGCAGTGAAGGTCTTCCATCACAGGGGATCGACTACGAGCAGTACTTC
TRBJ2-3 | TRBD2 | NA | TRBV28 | CASLSGGTSTDTQYF | TGTGCCAGCCTTAGCGGGGGGACTAGCACAGATACGCAGTATTTT
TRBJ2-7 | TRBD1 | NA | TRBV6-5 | CASSPRTGYEQYF | TGTGCCAGCAGTCCACGGACAGGGTACGAGCAGTACTTC
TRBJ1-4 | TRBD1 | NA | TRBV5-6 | CASSKRQGAGEKLFF | TGTGCCAGCAGCAAACGACAGGGGGCTGGCGAAAAACTGTTTTTT
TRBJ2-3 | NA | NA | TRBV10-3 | CASNGATGEDTQYF | TGTGCCTCAAATGGGGCGACGGGGGAAGATACGCAGTATTTT
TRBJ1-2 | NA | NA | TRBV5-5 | CASSWWTEPGNGYTF | TGTGCCAGCAGCTGGTGGACAGAACCCGGCAATGGCTACACCTTC
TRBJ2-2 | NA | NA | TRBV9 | CASSTPQGFNTGELFF | TGTGCCAGCAGCACGCCTCAGGGCTTCAACACCGGGGAGCTGTTTTTT
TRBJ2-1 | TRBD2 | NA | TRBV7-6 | CASSLPAGGYNEQFF | TGTGCCAGCAGCCTCCCGGCGGGGGGGTACAATGAGCAGTTCTTC
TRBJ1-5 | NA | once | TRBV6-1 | CASSERDRYNQPQHF | TGTGCCAGCAGTGAAAGAGACAGATACAATCAGCCCCAGCATTTT
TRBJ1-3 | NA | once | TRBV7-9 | CASSLYIGNTIYF | TGTGCCAGCAGCTTATACATTGGAAACACCATATATTTT
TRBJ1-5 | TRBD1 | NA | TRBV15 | CATVDRVDQPQHF | TGTGCCACCGTGGACAGGGTAGATCAGCCCCAGCATTTT
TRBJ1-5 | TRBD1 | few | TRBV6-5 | CASSGQEAQPQHF | TGTGCCAGCAGCGGACAGGAGGCACAGCCCCAGCATTTT
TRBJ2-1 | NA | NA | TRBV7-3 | CASSLKLGEDYNEQFF | TGTGCCAGCAGCTTAAAACTGGGTGAGGACTACAATGAGCAGTTCTTC
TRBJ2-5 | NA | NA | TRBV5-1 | CASSLQGPQETQYF | TGCGCCAGCAGCCTCCAGGGCCCCCAAGAGACCCAGTACTTC
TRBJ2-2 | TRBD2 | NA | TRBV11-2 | CASSPGGGYTGELFF | TGTGCCAGCAGCCCCGGGGGGGGATACACCGGGGAGCTGTTTTTT
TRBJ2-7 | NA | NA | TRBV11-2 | CASSLEHLPGLIYEQYF | TGTGCCAGCAGCTTAGAGCATCTACCGGGACTGATCTACGAGCAGTACTTC
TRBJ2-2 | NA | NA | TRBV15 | CATSLGATNTGELFF | TGTGCCACCAGCCTGGGGGCCACGAACACCGGGGAGCTGTTTTTT
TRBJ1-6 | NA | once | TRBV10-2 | CASSEWRAAGGSPLHF | TGCGCCAGCAGTGAGTGGAGGGCAGCAGGAGGTTCACCCCTCCACTTT
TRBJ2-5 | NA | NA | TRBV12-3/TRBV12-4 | CASRGARETQYF | TGTGCCAGTCGGGGGGCACGGGAGACCCAGTACTTC
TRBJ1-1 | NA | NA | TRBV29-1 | CSVEGARTEAFF | TGCAGCGTTGAGGGGGCGCGAACTGAAGCTTTCTTT
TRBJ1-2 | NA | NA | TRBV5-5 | CASSLIYGYGYTF | TGTGCCAGCAGCCTCATATACGGCTATGGCTACACCTTC
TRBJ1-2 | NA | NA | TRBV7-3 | CASSLRGGATGSEGYTF | TGTGCCAGCAGCTTAAGGGGAGGGGCCACAGGGTCTGAGGGCTACACCTTC
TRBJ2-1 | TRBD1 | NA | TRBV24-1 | CATSDPGQGGNEQFF | TGTGCCACCAGTGATCCGGGACAGGGAGGGAATGAGCAGTTCTTC
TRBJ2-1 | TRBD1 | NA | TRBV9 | CASSPRTGGDSYNEQFF | TGTGCCAGCAGCCCTAGGACAGGGGGCGACTCCTACAATGAGCAGTTCTTC
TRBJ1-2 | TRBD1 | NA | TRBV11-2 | CASNPGQGEKGYTF | TGTGCCAGCAACCCTGGACAGGGCGAAAAGGGCTACACCTTC
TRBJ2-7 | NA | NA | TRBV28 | CASSYELWEPQYF | TGTGCCAGCAGTTACGAACTCTGGGAGCCCCAGTACTTC
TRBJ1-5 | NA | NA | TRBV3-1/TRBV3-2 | CASSQERGQTNQPQHF | TGTGCCAGCAGCCAAGAAAGAGGACAGACCAATCAGCCCCAGCATTTT
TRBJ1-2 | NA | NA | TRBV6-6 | CASSSPGRTVYGYTF | TGTGCCAGCAGTTCTCCCGGCCGAACAGTCTATGGCTACACCTTC
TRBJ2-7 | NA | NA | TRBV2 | CASWQGHSSYEQYF | TGTGCCAGCTGGCAGGGGCATAGCTCCTACGAGCAGTACTTC
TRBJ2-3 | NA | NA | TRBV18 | CASSPRRETDTQYF | TGTGCCAGCTCACCACGGAGGGAGACAGATACGCAGTATTTT